The 18 T cell receptor beta chains listed next were all sequenced from one sample in a study of lymphopenia after photon versus proton radiotherapy. The method was immunoSEQ multiplex PCR; TCRdb's version includes in-frame clones alone and lacks a portion of them. The sample holds roughly 61,000 clones, around 90% seen once. Source: peripheral blood, taken from a patient treated with proton-based radiotherapy. These receptors were collected from a man at least 80 years old with esophageal cancer.

The V and J genes are TRBV12-5 and TRBJ2-1; TRBD2 agrees at 9 bases. This CDR3 spans 15 amino acids. V gave up 4 bases and J gave up 8 bases; unmatched junction bases: 9. Germline-derived CDR1 and CDR2 are LGHNT and FRNRAP. CDR3 sequence: CASGSAIAGVDEQFF. CDR3 nucleotide sequence: TGTGCTAGTGGTTCAGCGATAGCGGGAGTGGATGAGCAGTTCTTC.

The chain carries TRBV6-1 and TRBJ1-2; tentative D call: TRBD1 (5 bases). Germline-derived CDR1 and CDR2 are MNHNS and SASEGT. The CDR3 covers 12 residues. Trimming pared 6 bases from V and 3 bases from J, leaving 8 bases between. The CDR3 sequence: CASRGTDYGYTF. CDR3 sequence (DNA): TGTGCCAGCAGGGGGACGGACTATGGCTACACCTTC.

The chain uses TRBV29-1 and TRBJ2-3, with a possible D match to TRBD2 (6 bases). Trimming stripped 3 bases from V and 7 bases from J, with 11 bases between. This CDR3 is 12 amino acids long. Germline CDR1 SQVTM, CDR2 ANQGSEA. The chain's CDR3 is CSVDREEYTQYF. The DNA of the CDR3 is TGCAGCGTTGACAGGGAGGAGTATACGCAGTATTTT.

J is TRBJ2-1 and V is TRBV4-3; tentative D call: TRBD2 (6 bases). Germline CDR1 reads LGHNA; CDR2 reads YSLEER. Trimming pared 2 bases from V and 5 bases from J, leaving 10 bases between. This CDR3 has 14 residues. In DNA form, the CDR3 reads TGCGCCAGCAGCCAAACCGGGAGCGACAATGAGCAGTTCTTC. Residues: CASSQTGSDNEQFF.

The chain carries TRBV14 and TRBJ2-5; 10 nucleotides line up with TRBD2. The CDR3 is 15 amino acids. The germline gives CDR1 SGHDN, CDR2 FVKESK. V was pared by 3 bases and J by 4 bases, with 5 bases of the junction left unmatched. The CDR3 DNA reads TGTGCCAGCAGCCACGGGACTAGCGTAGGAGAGACCCAGTACTTC. Protein sequence: CASSHGTSVGETQYF.

The sample holds a few counts of this clone. This rearrangement joins TRBV27 to TRBJ2-2, with D maybe TRBD1 (6 bases). V was pared by 3 bases and J by 6 bases, with 14 bases between. Germline V lookup: CDR1 MNHEY, CDR2 SMNVEV (reference sequence). The CDR3 has 15 residues. Here the CDR3 DNA reads TGTGCCAGCAGTTTCCGCAGGGGTTCAGCCGGGGAGCTGTTTTTT. This sequence encodes CASSFRRGSAGELFF.

This rearrangement joins TRBV5-4 to TRBJ2-1; 10 nucleotides match TRBD1. Germline loops: CDR1 SGHNT, CDR2 YYREEE (reference sequence). This CDR3 contains 15 residues. Trimming took 5 bases from V and 6 from J; bases not matched to a gene: 8. CDR3 in DNA: TGTGCCAGCAGTCCCGGGACAGGGGCCTTCAATGAGCAGTTCTTC. Translating it yields CASSPGTGAFNEQFF.

V and J are TRBV4-3 and TRBJ2-3; D possibly corresponds to TRBD1 (6 bases). The CDR3 has 13 residues. V lost 1 base and J 6 bases, leaving 8 bases between the germline ends. Germline V gene lookup returns CDR1 LGHNA and CDR2 YSLEER. CDR3: CASSQGQEDTQYF. For the CDR3, the DNA is TGCGCCAGCAGCCAAGGACAGGAGGATACGCAGTATTTT.

The V call is TRBV7-2, the J call TRBJ2-1; D is unresolved. The CDR3 loop spans 14 amino acids. Germline V gene lookup returns CDR1 SGHTA and CDR2 FQGNSA. V lost 1 base and J lost 2, with 6 bases in between. CDR3 sequence: CASSLDDTYNEQFF. The DNA for the CDR3 is TGTGCCAGCAGCTTAGATGACACCTACAATGAGCAGTTCTTC.

The chain links TRBV5-1 to TRBJ2-1, with D perhaps TRBD1 (5 bases). The ends were cut back, 0 bases at V and 1 base at J, with 11 bases in the middle. The CDR3 runs to 16 residues. Germline lookup yields CDR1 SGHRS and CDR2 YFSETQ. The CDR3 DNA follows: TGCGCCAGCAGCTTGGTGCAGGGTTTTTCCTACAATGAGCAGTTCTTC. Translation: CASSLVQGFSYNEQFF.

The genes are TRBV15 and TRBJ1-3; D unresolved. Germline CDR1 LNHNV, CDR2 YYDKDF (reference sequence). This CDR3 contains 17 residues. V lost 0 bases, J lost 4 bases, and 16 bases lay in between. The CDR3 is CATSRDLPRRVGNTIYF. The CDR3 DNA sequence: TGTGCCACCAGCAGAGATCTACCTCGCAGAGTAGGAAACACCATATATTTT.

This clone has only a few counts. The rearrangement links TRBV5-4 to TRBJ2-2; the match to TRBD2 covers 9 bases. Germline V gives CDR1 SGHNT, CDR2 YYREEE (reference sequence). The CDR3 covers 17 residues. Trimming removed 7 bases from V and 3 bases from J; junction bases left unmatched: 13. The CDR3: CASRPKGGRDHTGELFF. In nucleotides, the CDR3 is TGTGCCAGCCGCCCTAAGGGCGGGAGGGACCACACCGGGGAGCTGTTTTTT.

V usage is TRBV12-2 and J usage is TRBJ2-5; the tabulated D call, TRBD1, remains unverified against the DNA. TRBV12-2 is shown as a pseudogene. This CDR3 region has 16 residues. CDR3 residues: CASRPTDRPYQETQYF. The CDR3, as DNA: TGTGCAAGTCGCCCAACGGACAGGCCGTACCAAGAGACCCAGTACTTC.

The chain uses TRBV19 and TRBJ1-1; tentative D call: TRBD1 (5 bases). The V and J ends lost 1 base and 1 base respectively, with 7 bases between them. The germline CDR1 and CDR2 sequences are LNHDA and SQIVND (reference sequence). The CDR3 totals 14 residues. The CDR3 bases are TGTGCCAGTAGTATAGGACAGCAGAACACTGAAGCTTTCTTT. The encoded protein is CASSIGQQNTEAFF.

V usage is TRBV19 and J usage is TRBJ1-3, with unresolved D. Germline loops: CDR1 LNHDA, CDR2 SQIVND (reference sequence). V was cut by 7 bases and J by 0 bases, with 13 bases left in between. CDR3 length equals 15 residues. For the CDR3, the DNA is TGTGCCAGTAAGCCATCACCTAGCTCTGGAAACACCATATATTTT. Encoded protein: CASKPSPSSGNTIYF.

This clone has just a few counts. The chain combines TRBV5-1 with TRBJ2-1, with D possibly being TRBD2 (6 bases). The germline V gene encodes CDR1 SGHRS and CDR2 YFSETQ. This CDR3 is built from 13 residues. The germline V and J ends were trimmed by 0 bases and 7 bases, with 8 bases remaining between them. CDR3 amino acids: CASSLEAGNEQFF. CDR3 bases: TGCGCCAGCAGCTTGGAGGCGGGGAATGAGCAGTTCTTC.

This clone showed up just once. This chain connects TRBV27 to TRBJ1-1, with no clear D. V was trimmed by 3 bases and J by 7 bases, leaving 12 bases between them. The CDR3 sequence is 13 residues long. Germline V gives CDR1 MNHEY, CDR2 SMNVEV (reference sequence). CDR3 region: CASSLVQTHEAFF. DNA of the CDR3: TGTGCCAGCAGTTTGGTACAGACCCATGAAGCTTTCTTT.

V and J are TRBV5-4 and TRBJ1-4, with D uncertain. The CDR3 has 16 residues. Germline-derived CDR1 and CDR2 are SGHNT and YYREEE (reference sequence). V lost 0 bases to trimming and J lost 5 bases, with 14 bases between them. DNA of the CDR3: TGTGCCAGCAGCTTGGCCATCGGTCGGAAAAATGAAAAACTGTTTTTT. Its translation: CASSLAIGRKNEKLFF. The full variable domain, completed using reference TRBV5-4 and TRBJ1-4, is ETGVTQSPTHLIKTRGQQVTLRCSSQSGHNTVSWYQQALGQGPQFIFQYYREEENGRGNFPPRFSGLQFPNYSSELNVNALELDDSALYLCASSLAIGRKNEKLFFGSGTQLSVL.